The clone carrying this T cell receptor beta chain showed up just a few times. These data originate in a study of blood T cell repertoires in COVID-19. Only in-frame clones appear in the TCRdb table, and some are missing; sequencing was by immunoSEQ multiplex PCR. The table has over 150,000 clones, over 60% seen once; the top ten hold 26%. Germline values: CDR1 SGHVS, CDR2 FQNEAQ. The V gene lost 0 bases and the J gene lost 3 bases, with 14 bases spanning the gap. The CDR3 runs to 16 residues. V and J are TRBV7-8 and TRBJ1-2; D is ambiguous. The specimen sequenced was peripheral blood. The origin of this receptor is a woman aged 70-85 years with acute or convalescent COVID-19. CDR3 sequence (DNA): TGTGCCAGCAGCTTAGCGCTCACCTTAAGCTACTATGGCTACACCTTC. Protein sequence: CASSLALTLSYYGYTF.